This entry describes one TCR beta chain. This specimen belongs to a study of T cell responses to AZD1222 COVID-19 vaccine. TCRdb's table, derived via immunoSEQ multiplex PCR, lists solely in-frame clones and lacks some. The sample shows 120,000 to 150,000 clones, 89% of them seen only once. The length of the CDR3 is 12 residues. Trimming removed 6 bases from V and 4 bases from J, with 12 bases in between. Germline loops: CDR1 SQVTM, CDR2 ANQGSEA. This clonotype was obtained from an adult who received the AZD1222 COVID-19 vaccine. The specimen comprised peripheral blood, sampled 28 days after the second AZD1222 dose. The chain combines TRBV29-1 with TRBJ2-5; D may be TRBD2 (5 bases). CDR3 loop: CSVTIGGETQYF. The CDR3, as DNA: TGCAGCGTCACAATAGGAGGAGAGACCCAGTACTTC.